The present TCR beta chain was sequenced within a study of metastatic and nonmetastatic thyroid tumors. J lost 0 bases, V lost 7 bases, and 5 bases had no gene match. CDR1 is SGHTA, CDR2 FQGNSA, per germline. The CDR3 is 15 amino acids. Through MiXCR, TCRdb re-clonotyped the PCR reads. The data show some 33,000 clones, around 23% seen once. There were no patients who had received any treatment before thyroid surgery. This clone appeared many times. V is TRBV7-2 and J is TRBJ2-1; TRBD2 matches at 8 bases. Sequenced: tumor tissue. This TCR was recovered from a male donor with papillary thyroid cancer or a benign thyroid nodule (not recorded which). Some clones in this sample may be carry-over from other donors' samples. The CDR3 coding sequence is TGTGCCAGCACCCTAAGCGGGAGCTCCTACAATGAGCAGTTCTTC. It is translated as CASTLSGSSYNEQFF.